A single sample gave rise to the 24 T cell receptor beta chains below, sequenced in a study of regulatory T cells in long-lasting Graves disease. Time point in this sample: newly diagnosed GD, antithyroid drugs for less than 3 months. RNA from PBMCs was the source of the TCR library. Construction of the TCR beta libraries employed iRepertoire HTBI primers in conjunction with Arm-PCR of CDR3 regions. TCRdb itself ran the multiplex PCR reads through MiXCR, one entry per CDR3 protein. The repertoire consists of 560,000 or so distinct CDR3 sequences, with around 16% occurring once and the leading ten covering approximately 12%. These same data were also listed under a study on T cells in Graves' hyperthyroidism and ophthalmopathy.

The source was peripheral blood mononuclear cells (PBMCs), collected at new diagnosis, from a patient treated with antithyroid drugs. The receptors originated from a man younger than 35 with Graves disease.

This CDR3 is CASSYRPGASVDTQYF. CDR3 nucleotide sequence: TGTGCCAGCAGCTATAGACCGGGAGCGTCGGTAGATACGCAGTATTTT. The rearrangement joins TRBV6-2 or TRBV6-3 to TRBJ2-3, with D perhaps matching TRBD2 (6 bases). The CDR3 runs to 16 residues. Looked up from germline, CDR1 is MNHEY and CDR2 is SVGEGT. The V gene lost 6 bases and the J gene lost 5 bases, with 21 bases spanning the gap.

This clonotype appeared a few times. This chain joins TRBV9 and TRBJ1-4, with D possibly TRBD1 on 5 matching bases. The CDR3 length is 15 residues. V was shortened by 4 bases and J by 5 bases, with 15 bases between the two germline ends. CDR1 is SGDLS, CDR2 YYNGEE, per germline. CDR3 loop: CASSTYGTENEKLFF. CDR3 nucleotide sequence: TGTGCCAGCAGCACCTACGGGACGGAGAATGAAAAACTGTTTTTT.

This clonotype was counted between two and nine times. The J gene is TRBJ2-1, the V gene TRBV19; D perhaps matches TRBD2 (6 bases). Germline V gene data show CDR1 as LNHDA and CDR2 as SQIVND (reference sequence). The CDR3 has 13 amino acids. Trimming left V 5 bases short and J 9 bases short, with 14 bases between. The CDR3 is CASSPLRGSEQFF. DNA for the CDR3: TGTGCCAGTAGTCCGCTTCGGGGGAGTGAGCAGTTCTTC.

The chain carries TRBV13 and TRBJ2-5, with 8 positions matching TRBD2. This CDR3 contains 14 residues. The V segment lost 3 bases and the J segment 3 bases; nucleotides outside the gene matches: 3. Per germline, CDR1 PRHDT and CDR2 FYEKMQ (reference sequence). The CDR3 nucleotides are TGTGCCAGCAGCTTCGGGAGGGATAAAGAGACCCAGTACTTC. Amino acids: CASSFGRDKETQYF.

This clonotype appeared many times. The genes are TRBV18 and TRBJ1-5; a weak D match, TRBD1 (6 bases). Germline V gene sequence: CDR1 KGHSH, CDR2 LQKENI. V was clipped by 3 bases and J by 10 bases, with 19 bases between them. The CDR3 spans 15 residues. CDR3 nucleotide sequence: TGTGCCAGCTCACCGGACCGAGACAGGCTCAGCCCCCAGCATTTT. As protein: CASSPDRDRLSPQHF.

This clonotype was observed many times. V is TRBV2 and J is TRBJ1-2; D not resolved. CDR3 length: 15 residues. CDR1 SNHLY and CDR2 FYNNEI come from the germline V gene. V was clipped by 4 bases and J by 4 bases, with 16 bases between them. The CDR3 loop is CASSALQEAGYGYTF. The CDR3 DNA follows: TGTGCCAGCAGTGCCCTACAAGAGGCGGGCTATGGCTACACCTTC. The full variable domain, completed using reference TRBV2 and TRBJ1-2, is EPEVTQTPSHQVTQMGQEVILRCVPISNHLYFYWYRQILGQKVEFLVSFYNNEISEKSEIFDDQFSVERPDGSNFTLKIRSTKLEDSAMYFCASSALQEAGYGYTFGSGTRLTVV.

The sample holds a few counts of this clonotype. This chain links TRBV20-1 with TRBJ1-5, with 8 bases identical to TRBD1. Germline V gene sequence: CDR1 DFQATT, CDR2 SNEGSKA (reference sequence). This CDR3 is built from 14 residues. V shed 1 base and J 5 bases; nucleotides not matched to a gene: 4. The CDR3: CSARAPRGHQPQHF. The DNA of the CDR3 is TGCAGTGCTAGAGCCCCCAGGGGGCATCAGCCCCAGCATTTT.

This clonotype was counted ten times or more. The CDR3 spells CAWSAGLAGGRNQPQHF. The DNA of the CDR3 is TGTGCCTGGAGTGCGGGACTGGCTGGAGGGCGCAATCAGCCCCAGCATTTT. This rearrangement joins TRBV30 to TRBJ1-5; TRBD1 might be the D (5 bases). V dropped 1 base and J dropped 2 bases, with 18 bases sitting between them. The V gene's germline CDR1 is GTSNPN and CDR2 SVGIG (reference sequence). CDR3 size: 17 residues.

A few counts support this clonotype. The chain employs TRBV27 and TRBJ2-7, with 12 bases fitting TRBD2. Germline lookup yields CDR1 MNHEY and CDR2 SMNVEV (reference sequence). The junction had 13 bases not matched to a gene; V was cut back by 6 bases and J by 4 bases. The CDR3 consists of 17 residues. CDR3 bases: TGTGCCAGCAGGAGGGCTAGCGGGAGGGCCAGAGAATACGAGCAGTACTTC. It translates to CASRRASGRAREYEQYF.

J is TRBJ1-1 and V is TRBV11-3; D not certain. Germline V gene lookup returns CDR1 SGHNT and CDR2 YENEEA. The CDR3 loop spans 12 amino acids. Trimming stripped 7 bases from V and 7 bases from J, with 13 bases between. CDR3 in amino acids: CASTGTGLEAFF. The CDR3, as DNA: TGTGCCAGCACCGGAACCGGGCTTGAAGCTTTCTTT.

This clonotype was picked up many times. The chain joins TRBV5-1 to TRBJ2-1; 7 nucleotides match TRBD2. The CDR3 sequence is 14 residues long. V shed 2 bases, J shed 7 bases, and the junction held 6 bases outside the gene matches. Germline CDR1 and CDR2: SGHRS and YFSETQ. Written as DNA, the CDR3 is TGCGCCAGCAGCTTCAGGCGGGAGTATAATGAGCAGTTCTTC. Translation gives CASSFRREYNEQFF.

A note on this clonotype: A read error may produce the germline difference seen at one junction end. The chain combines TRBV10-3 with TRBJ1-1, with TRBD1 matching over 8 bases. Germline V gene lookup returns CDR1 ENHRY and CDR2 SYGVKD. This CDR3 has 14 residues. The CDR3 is CVISKDRATGETFF. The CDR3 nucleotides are TGTGTCATCAGTAAGGACAGGGCGACGGGTGAAACTTTCTTT.

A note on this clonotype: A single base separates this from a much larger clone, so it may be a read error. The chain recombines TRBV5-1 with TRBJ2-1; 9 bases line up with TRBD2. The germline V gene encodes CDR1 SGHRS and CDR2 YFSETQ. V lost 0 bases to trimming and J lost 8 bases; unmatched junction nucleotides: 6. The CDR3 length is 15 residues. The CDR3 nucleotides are TGCGCCAGCAGCTTGGATGGGCGCGGGGGGGATGAGCAGTTCTTC. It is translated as CASSLDGRGGDEQFF. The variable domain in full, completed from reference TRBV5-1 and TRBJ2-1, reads KAGVTQTPRYLIKTRGQQVTLSCSPISGHRSVSWYQQTPGQGLQFLFEYFSETQRNKGNFPGRFSGRQFSNSRSEMNVSTLELGDSALYLCASSLDGRGGDEQFFGPGTRLTVL.

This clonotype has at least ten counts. This CDR3 reads CSARDLGQGDNSPLHF. The CDR3 DNA follows: TGCAGTGCTAGAGACCTAGGACAGGGCGATAATTCACCCCTCCACTTT. V usage is TRBV20-1 and J usage is TRBJ1-6; 8 nucleotides line up with TRBD1. The CDR3 sequence is 16 residues long. The trim removed 0 bases at V and 5 bases at J, leaving 6 bases unmatched. Germline V lookup: CDR1 DFQATT, CDR2 SNEGSKA (reference sequence).

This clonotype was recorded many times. The CDR3 coding sequence is TGTGCCAGCAGCCCAGCCTGGCGGGAGATGGACGAGCAGTACTTC. It translates to CASSPAWREMDEQYF. The J gene is TRBJ2-7, the V gene TRBV3-1; 7 bases fit TRBD2. The CDR3 is 15 residues long. V lost 4 bases to trimming and J lost 5 bases; unmatched junction nucleotides: 11. Germline-derived CDR1 and CDR2 are LGHDT and YNNKEL (reference sequence).

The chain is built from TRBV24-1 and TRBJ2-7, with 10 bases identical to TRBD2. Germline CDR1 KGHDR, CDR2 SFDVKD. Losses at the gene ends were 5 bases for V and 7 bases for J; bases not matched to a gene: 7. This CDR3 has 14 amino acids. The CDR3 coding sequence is TGTGCCACCAGTGGGACTAGCGGCCTAAGGGAGCAGTACTTC. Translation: CATSGTSGLREQYF.

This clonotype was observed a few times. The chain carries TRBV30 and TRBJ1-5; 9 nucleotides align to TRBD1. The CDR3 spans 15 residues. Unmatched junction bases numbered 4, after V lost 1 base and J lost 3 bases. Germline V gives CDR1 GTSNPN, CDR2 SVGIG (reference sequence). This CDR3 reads CAWSGGQGYNQPQHF. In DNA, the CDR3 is TGTGCCTGGAGTGGGGGACAGGGCTACAATCAGCCCCAGCATTTT.

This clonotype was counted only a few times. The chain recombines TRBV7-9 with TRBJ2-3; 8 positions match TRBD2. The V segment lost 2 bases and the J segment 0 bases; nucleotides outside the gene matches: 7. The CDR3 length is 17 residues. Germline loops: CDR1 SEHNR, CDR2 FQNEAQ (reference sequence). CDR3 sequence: CASSLSFAGGSTDTQYF. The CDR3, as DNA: TGTGCCAGCAGCTTAAGTTTTGCGGGAGGCAGCACAGATACGCAGTATTTT.

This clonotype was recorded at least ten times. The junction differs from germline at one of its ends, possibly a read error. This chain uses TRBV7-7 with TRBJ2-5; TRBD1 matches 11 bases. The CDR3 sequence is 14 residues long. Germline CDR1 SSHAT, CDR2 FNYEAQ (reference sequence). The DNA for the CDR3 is TGTGCTAGCAGCCTGGACAGGGGGCGCGAGACCCAGTACTTC. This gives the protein CASSLDRGRETQYF.

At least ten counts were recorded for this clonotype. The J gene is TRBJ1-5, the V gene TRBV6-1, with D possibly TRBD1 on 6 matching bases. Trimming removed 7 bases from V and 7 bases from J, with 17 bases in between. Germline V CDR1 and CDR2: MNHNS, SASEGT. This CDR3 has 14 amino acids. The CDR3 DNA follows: TGTGCCAGCACCAATAGGGGGGGGGACCAGCCCCAGCATTTT. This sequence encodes CASTNRGGDQPQHF.

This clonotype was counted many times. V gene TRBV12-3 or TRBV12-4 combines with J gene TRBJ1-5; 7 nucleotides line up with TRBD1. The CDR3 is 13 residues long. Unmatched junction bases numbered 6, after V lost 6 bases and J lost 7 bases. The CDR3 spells CASRTTGNQPQHF. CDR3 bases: TGTGCCAGCAGGACGACAGGGAACCAGCCCCAGCATTTT.

The CDR3 here is CASSPRGSNSGNTIYF. DNA for the CDR3: TGTGCCAGCAGCCCGCGAGGCTCCAACTCTGGAAACACCATATATTTT. The rearrangement joins TRBV7-9 to TRBJ1-3; no firm D call. V was shortened by 5 bases and J by 0 bases, with 14 bases between the two germline ends. This CDR3 spans 16 amino acids. Per the germline V gene, CDR1 is SEHNR and CDR2 is FQNEAQ (reference sequence).

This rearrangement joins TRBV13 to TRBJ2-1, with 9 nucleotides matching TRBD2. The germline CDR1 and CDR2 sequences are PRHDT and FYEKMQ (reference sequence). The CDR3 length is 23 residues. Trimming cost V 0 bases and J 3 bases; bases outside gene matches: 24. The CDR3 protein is CASSLGPSGNKLLDGPSYNEQFF. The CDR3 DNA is TGTGCCAGCAGCTTAGGCCCTAGCGGGAATAAGCTCCTAGACGGGCCCAGCTACAATGAGCAGTTCTTC.

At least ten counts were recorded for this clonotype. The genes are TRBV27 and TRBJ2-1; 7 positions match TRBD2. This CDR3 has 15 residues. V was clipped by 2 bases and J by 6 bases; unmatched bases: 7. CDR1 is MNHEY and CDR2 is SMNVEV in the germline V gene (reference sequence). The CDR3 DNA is TGTGCCAGCAGTTTAATCAGCGGGGTGTCCAATGAGCAGTTCTTC. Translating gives CASSLISGVSNEQFF.